One and the same sample provided the 7 T cell receptor beta chains below, sequenced in a study of T-cell reconstitution after alpha-beta-depleted transplantation in children. Unique molecular identifiers were built into the TCRbeta library. TCRdb redid the calling of the PCR reads with MiXCR, one entry per CDR3 protein. This sample has around 600,000 distinct CDR3 sequences, with about 23% found just once. Specimen: PBMCs, mostly from graft donor cells, collected 360 days after TCRalphabeta/CD19-depleted stem cell transplant. These receptors were obtained from a boy in the first two years of life who had a stem cell transplant for acute myeloid leukemia, so the T cells may come from the graft donor.

The gene calls are TRBV27 and TRBJ2-3; D may be TRBD1 (8 bases). The CDR3 sequence is 16 residues long. Germline values: CDR1 MNHEY, CDR2 SMNVEV (reference sequence). V lost 4 bases and J 4 bases, leaving 18 bases between the germline ends. DNA for the CDR3: TGTGCCAGCAGTTCTCCCCGGACAGGGAGGGCAGATACGCAGTATTTT. Protein product: CASSSPRTGRADTQYF.

CDR3 bases: TGTGCCAGCAGTGCCTTGGGACAGGGTCTTGGTTCACCCCTCCACTTT. Amino acid sequence: CASSALGQGLGSPLHF. The chain joins TRBV27 to TRBJ1-6, with 9 bases that match TRBD1. Germline assignment: CDR1 MNHEY and CDR2 SMNVEV (reference sequence). The CDR3 length is 16 residues. V gave up 5 bases and J gave up 9 bases; unmatched junction bases: 11.

This clonotype was seen repeatedly, ten times or more. This CDR3 is CASSISGGDPNTQYF. As DNA, the CDR3 is TGTGCCAGCAGCATCAGCGGGGGGGATCCCAATACGCAGTATTTT. The chain recombines TRBV11-1 with TRBJ2-3; 10 bases align to TRBD2. The germline V gene encodes CDR1 SGHAT and CDR2 FQDESV (reference sequence). The CDR3 covers 15 residues. The trim removed 5 bases at V and 7 bases at J, leaving 9 bases unmatched. Using reference TRBV11-1 and TRBJ2-3 for the parts outside the CDR3, the full variable domain is EAEVAQSPRYKITEKSQAVAFWCDPISGHATLYWYRQILGQGPELLVQFQDESVVDDSQLPKDRFSAERLKGVDSTLKIQPAELGDSAMYLCASSISGGDPNTQYFGPGTRLTVL.

The chain has TRBV5-1 and TRBJ2-7; the D is unclear. V lost 5 bases and J 2 bases, leaving 14 bases between the germline ends. Germline assignment: CDR1 SGHRS and CDR2 YFSETQ. The CDR3 runs 14 residues. The CDR3 spells CASSPLGRAYEQYV. In DNA form, the CDR3 reads TGCGCCAGCAGTCCCTTAGGGCGCGCCTACGAGCAGTACGTC.

This clonotype was picked up a small number of times. This rearrangement joins TRBV20-1 to TRBJ2-1; 8 nucleotides line up with TRBD2. The V gene's germline CDR1 is DFQATT and CDR2 SNEGSKA (reference sequence). V lost 6 bases, J lost 4 bases, and 11 bases stayed unmatched. The length of the CDR3 is 15 residues. For the CDR3, the DNA is TGCAGTGCCCACCCCTCAGCGGGGGTGTACAATGAGCAGTTCTTC. Residues: CSAHPSAGVYNEQFF.

This chain uses TRBV12-3 or TRBV12-4 with TRBJ1-1; D not resolved. The CDR3 spans 14 residues. Deletions cut 5 bases from V and 5 bases from J, with 15 bases between. The CDR3 loop is CASSGRARWTEAFF. CDR3 nucleotide sequence: TGTGCCAGCAGTGGCCGGGCCAGGTGGACTGAAGCTTTCTTT.

This clonotype occurred many times. The chain is built from TRBV20-1 and TRBJ1-1; D may be TRBD1 (6 bases). This CDR3 spans 14 amino acids. Germline values: CDR1 DFQATT, CDR2 SNEGSKA (reference sequence). Trimming left V 6 bases short and J 4 bases short, with 18 bases between. The CDR3 DNA reads as TGCAGTGCCTCAGGGCAGGGGCCGGGCACTGAAGCTTTCTTT. Translation: CSASGQGPGTEAFF.